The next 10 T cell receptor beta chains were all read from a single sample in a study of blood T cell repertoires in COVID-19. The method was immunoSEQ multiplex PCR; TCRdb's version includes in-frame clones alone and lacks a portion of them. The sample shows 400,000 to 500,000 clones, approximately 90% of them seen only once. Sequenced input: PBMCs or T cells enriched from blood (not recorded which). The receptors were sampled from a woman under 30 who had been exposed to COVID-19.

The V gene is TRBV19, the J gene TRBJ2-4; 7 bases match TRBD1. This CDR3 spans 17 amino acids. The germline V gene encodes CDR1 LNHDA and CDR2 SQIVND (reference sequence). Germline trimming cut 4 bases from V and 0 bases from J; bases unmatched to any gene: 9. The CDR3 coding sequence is TGTGCCAGTAGTACAGTAGGGGGCGGATTAGCCAAAAACATTCAGTACTTC. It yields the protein CASSTVGGGLAKNIQYF.

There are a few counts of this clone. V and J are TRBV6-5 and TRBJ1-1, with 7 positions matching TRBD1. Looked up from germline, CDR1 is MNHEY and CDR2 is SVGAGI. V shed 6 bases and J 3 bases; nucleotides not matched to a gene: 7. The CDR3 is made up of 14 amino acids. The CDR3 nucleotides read TGTGCCAGCAGCCGTGGACAGGCGTACACTGAAGCTTTCTTT. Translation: CASSRGQAYTEAFF.

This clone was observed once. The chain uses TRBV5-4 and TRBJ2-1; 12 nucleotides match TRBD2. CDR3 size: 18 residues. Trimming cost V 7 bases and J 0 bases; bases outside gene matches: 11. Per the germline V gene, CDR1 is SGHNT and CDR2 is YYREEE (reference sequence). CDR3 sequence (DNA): TGTGCCAGCGACTCGACTAGCGGGGGCCTGAGCTCCTACAATGAGCAGTTCTTC. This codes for CASDSTSGGLSSYNEQFF. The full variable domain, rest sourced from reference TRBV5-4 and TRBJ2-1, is ETGVTQSPTHLIKTRGQQVTLRCSSQSGHNTVSWYQQALGQGPQFIFQYYREEENGRGNFPPRFSGLQFPNYSSELNVNALELDDSALYLCASDSTSGGLSSYNEQFFGPGTRLTVL.

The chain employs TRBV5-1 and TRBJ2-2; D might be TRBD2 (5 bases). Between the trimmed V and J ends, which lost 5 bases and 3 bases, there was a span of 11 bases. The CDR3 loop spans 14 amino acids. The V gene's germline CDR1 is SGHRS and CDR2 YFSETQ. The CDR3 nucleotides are TGCGCCAGCAGATGGGCGGGCGACACCGGGGAGCTGTTTTTT. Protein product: CASRWAGDTGELFF.

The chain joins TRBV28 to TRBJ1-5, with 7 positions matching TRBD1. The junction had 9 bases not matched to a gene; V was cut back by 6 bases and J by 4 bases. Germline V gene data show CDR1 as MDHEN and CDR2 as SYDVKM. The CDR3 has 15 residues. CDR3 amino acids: CASRPPDRANQPQHF. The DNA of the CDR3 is TGTGCCAGCAGACCCCCCGACAGGGCAAATCAGCCCCAGCATTTT.

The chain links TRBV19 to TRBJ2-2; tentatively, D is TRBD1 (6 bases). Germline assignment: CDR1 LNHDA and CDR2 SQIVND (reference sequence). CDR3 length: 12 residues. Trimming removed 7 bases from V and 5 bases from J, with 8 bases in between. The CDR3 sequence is CASTTGTGELFF. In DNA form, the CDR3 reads TGTGCCAGTACGACAGGTACCGGGGAGCTGTTTTTT. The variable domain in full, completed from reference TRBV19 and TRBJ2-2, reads DGGITQSPKYLFRKEGQNVTLSCEQNLNHDAMYWYRQDPGQGLRLIYYSQIVNDFQKGDIAEGYSVSREKKESFPLTVTSAQKNPTAFYLCASTTGTGELFFGEGSRLTVL.

The CDR3 nucleotides are TGTGCCAGCCTGGCGGGAGGAGGGCGTGAGCAGTTCTTC. It translates to CASLAGGGREQFF. The V call is TRBV28, the J call TRBJ2-1; 8 positions match TRBD2. The CDR3 covers 13 residues. Trimming took 8 bases from V and 9 from J; bases not matched to a gene: 9. The V gene's germline CDR1 is MDHEN and CDR2 SYDVKM. The full variable domain, with the rest looked up from reference TRBV28 and TRBJ2-1, is DVKVTQSSRYLVKRTGEKVFLECVQDMDHENMFWYRQDPGLGLRLIYFSYDVKMKEKGDIPEGYSVSREKKERFSLILESASTNQTSMYLCASLAGGGREQFFGPGTRLTVL.

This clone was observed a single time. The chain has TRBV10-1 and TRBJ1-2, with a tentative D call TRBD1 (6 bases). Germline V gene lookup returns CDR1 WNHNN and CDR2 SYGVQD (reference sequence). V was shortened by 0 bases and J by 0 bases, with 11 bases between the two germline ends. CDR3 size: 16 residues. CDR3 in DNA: TGCGCCAGCAGTGAGTCGGGGGCAGCAGCTAACTATGGCTACACCTTC. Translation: CASSESGAAANYGYTF.

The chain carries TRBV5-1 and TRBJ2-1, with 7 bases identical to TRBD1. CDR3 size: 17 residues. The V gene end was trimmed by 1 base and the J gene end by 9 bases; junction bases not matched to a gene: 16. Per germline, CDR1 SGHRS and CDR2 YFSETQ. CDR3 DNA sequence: TGCGCCAGCAGCTTGCCGTACCTTCGACAGGGAAGTCGTGAGCAGTTCTTC. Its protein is CASSLPYLRQGSREQFF.

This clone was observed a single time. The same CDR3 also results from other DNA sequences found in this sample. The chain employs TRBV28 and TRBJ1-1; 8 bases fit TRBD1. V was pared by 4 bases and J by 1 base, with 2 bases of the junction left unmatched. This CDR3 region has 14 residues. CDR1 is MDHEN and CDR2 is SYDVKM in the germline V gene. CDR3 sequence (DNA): TGTGCCAGCAGTTCCGGACAGGGGAACACTGAAGCTTTCTTT. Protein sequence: CASSSGQGNTEAFF. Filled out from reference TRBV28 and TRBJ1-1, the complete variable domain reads DVKVTQSSRYLVKRTGEKVFLECVQDMDHENMFWYRQDPGLGLRLIYFSYDVKMKEKGDIPEGYSVSREKKERFSLILESASTNQTSMYLCASSSGQGNTEAFFGQGTRLTVV.